The T cell receptor beta chain under discussion was sequenced for a study of human T cells and chemical hapten exposure. Findings and limits, study-wide: Expanded TCRs clustered into significantly more large CDR3 similarity groups than controls, the analysis revealed. Alopecia in all donors means immunity may differ from healthy individuals.

The J segment lost 7 bases and the V segment lost 4 bases, leaving 14 bases of the junction unmatched. The CDR3 is 17 residues long. Germline V CDR1 and CDR2: SQVTM, ANQGSEA. Library construction involved attaching unique molecular identifiers to individual cDNA molecules, which allowed quantitative, reproducible TCR counting. Methods used by the authors: A per-sample median of 95,638 TCRs was observed, with counts ranging from about 23,224 to 690,600. TCRdb analysed the RACE reads with MiXCR anew, one entry per CDR3 protein. For this entry, the V and J calls and clone size follow TCRdb and not the study's own pipeline. The repertoire consists of about 140,000 distinct CDR3 sequences, with approximately 12% occurring once and the leading ten covering more than 1.1%. As regards this clonotype: Its specificity is not known.

Time point defined: patch test 2, 6 weeks after DPC sensitization. Treatment reported: therapeutic diphenylcyclopropenone sensitization with weekly scalp DPC. The origin of this receptor is a woman between 50 and 59 years old with alopecia areata. Some clones in this sample may be carry-over from other donors' samples. V gene TRBV29-1 combines with J gene TRBJ2-2; 11 bases match TRBD2. The sequencing here drew on whole blood, taken in connection with sensitization to the hapten diphenylcyclopropenone (DPC). The CDR3 sequence: CSVGGGTLAGGGGELFF. The CDR3 nucleotides are TGCAGCGTTGGAGGCGGAACCCTAGCGGGAGGAGGCGGGGAGCTGTTTTTT.